Below are 23 T cell receptor beta chains sequenced from a single sample in a study of post-analysis software for immune sequencing data. Study observations and caveats: With TRBV5-6, TRBV5-1 and TRBV20-1 included, about five TRBV segments were more frequent in patients than in controls.

No antigen has been identified for these receptors. Built from TCR beta cDNA, the libraries had unique molecular identifiers in them. MiXCR, applied by TCRdb to the PCR reads, yields one record per CDR3 protein. Of roughly 540,000 distinct CDR3 sequences in the sample, under 40% were seen once. Sequenced input: blood. Receptor source: a girl younger than 18 with multiple sclerosis.

The chain has TRBV25-1 and TRBJ1-6, with D possibly TRBD1 on 5 matching bases. Germline CDR1 is MGHDK and CDR2 is SYGVNS. This CDR3 has 17 amino acids. Trimming stripped 2 bases from V and 1 base from J, with 12 bases between. CDR3 in amino acids: CASSEGRWGSYNSPLHF. For the CDR3, the DNA is TGTGCCAGCAGTGAAGGGAGGTGGGGGTCCTATAATTCACCCCTCCACTTT.

The chain uses TRBV6-5 and TRBJ2-7; D call uncertain. Germline-derived CDR1 and CDR2 are MNHEY and SVGAGI. Deletions cut 10 bases from V and 0 bases from J, with 16 bases between. The length of the CDR3 is 14 residues. The CDR3 loop reads CATRWHLSSYEQYF. CDR3 nucleotide sequence: TGTGCCACGCGTTGGCATCTGAGCTCCTACGAGCAGTACTTC.

CDR3: CASSEAGQGMNTEAFF. CDR3 sequence (DNA): TGTGCCAGCAGTGAAGCCGGACAGGGGATGAACACTGAAGCTTTCTTT. This chain uses TRBV2 with TRBJ1-1; 9 bases line up with TRBD1. V lost 0 bases to trimming and J lost 0 bases; unmatched junction nucleotides: 2. CDR1 is SNHLY and CDR2 is FYNNEI in the germline V gene. The length of the CDR3 is 16 residues. The variable domain in full, with the rest retrieved from reference TRBV2 and TRBJ1-1, is EPEVTQTPSHQVTQMGQEVILRCVPISNHLYFYWYRQILGQKVEFLVSFYNNEISEKSEIFDDQFSVERPDGSNFTLKIRSTKLEDSAMYFCASSEAGQGMNTEAFFGQGTRLTVV.

This clonotype came up a few times. The gene calls are TRBV2 and TRBJ2-7; D is perhaps TRBD2 (7 bases). From germline, CDR1 is SNHLY and CDR2 FYNNEI. Trimming shortened V by 4 bases and J by 2 bases, and 12 bases separated the two germline ends. This CDR3 region has 14 residues. The CDR3 DNA reads as TGTGCCAGCAGTGCGGGGGGCCCACCCTACGAGCAGTACTTC. It translates to CASSAGGPPYEQYF.

The chain has TRBV7-9 and TRBJ1-2; possible D gene TRBD1, 5 bases. The V and J ends lost 5 bases and 4 bases respectively, with 14 bases between them. The CDR3 spans 14 residues. Germline CDR1 is SEHNR and CDR2 is FQNEAQ (reference sequence). CDR3 DNA sequence: TGTGCCAGCAGCGTCCCCAGGGCGGTCTATGGCTACACCTTC. Translating gives CASSVPRAVYGYTF.

This chain uses TRBV20-1 with TRBJ1-1; D unclear. CDR1 is DFQATT and CDR2 is SNEGSKA in the germline V gene (reference sequence). With 2 bases removed from V and 3 bases from J, the gap between germline ends came to 13 bases. This CDR3 spans 14 amino acids. The CDR3 sequence is CSARPRGLYTEAFF. The CDR3 DNA reads as TGCAGTGCTAGACCCCGGGGTTTATACACTGAAGCTTTCTTT.

V is TRBV28 and J is TRBJ2-1, with D possibly matching TRBD1 (5 bases). V lost 2 bases and J lost 3, with 14 bases in between. This CDR3 comprises 16 residues. Germline V lookup: CDR1 MDHEN, CDR2 SYDVKM. The CDR3 is CASSLGRAWNYNEQFF. DNA of the CDR3: TGTGCCAGCAGTTTAGGCAGGGCATGGAACTACAATGAGCAGTTCTTC.

In this sample, this clonotype turned up a few times. The chain has TRBV4-1 and TRBJ1-2; the D gene is possibly TRBD1 (5 bases). The CDR3 is made up of 16 amino acids. Per the germline V gene, CDR1 is MGHRA and CDR2 is YSYEKL. Deletions cut 1 base from V and 0 bases from J, with 12 bases between. The CDR3 bases are TGCGCCAGCAGCCAAGGTCGGGACGTTACTAACTATGGCTACACCTTC. The encoded protein is CASSQGRDVTNYGYTF.

V is TRBV6-5 and J is TRBJ1-4; D is undetermined. V lost 6 bases and J 10 bases, leaving 12 bases between the germline ends. Germline-derived CDR1 and CDR2 are MNHEY and SVGAGI. The CDR3 is 12 amino acids. CDR3 in amino acids: CASRSPLGKLFF. The CDR3 region has the DNA TGTGCCAGCAGGTCCCCCCTGGGAAAACTGTTTTTT.

The chain joins TRBV20-1 to TRBJ2-1; 9 bases are a match to TRBD2. The CDR3 is 15 amino acids. J lost 9 bases, V lost 6 bases, and 15 bases had no gene match. Germline CDR1 and CDR2: DFQATT and SNEGSKA (reference sequence). CDR3 DNA: TGCAGTGCCCCCCCCGGCGGGGGGGACCGGAGTGAGCAGTTCTTC. Its translation is CSAPPGGGDRSEQFF.

This clonotype was seen at least ten times. The chain has TRBV29-1 and TRBJ1-2; D not resolved. The germline gives CDR1 SQVTM, CDR2 ANQGSEA. The CDR3 sequence is 12 residues long. Deletions cut 4 bases from V and 2 bases from J, with 8 bases between. CDR3 in DNA: TGCAGCGTTGCTTACATAAACTATGGCTACACCTTC. Its translation: CSVAYINYGYTF.

The chain carries TRBV29-1 and TRBJ1-1; a weak D match, TRBD1 (5 bases). Per germline, CDR1 SQVTM and CDR2 ANQGSEA. Trimming took off 4 bases at V and 0 bases at J, with 9 bases between the two ends. CDR3 size: 13 residues. The CDR3 loop is CSVGRQLNTEAFF. The CDR3 DNA reads as TGCAGCGTTGGTCGACAGTTGAACACTGAAGCTTTCTTT. The full variable domain, in which reference TRBV29-1 and TRBJ1-1 provide the parts outside the CDR3, is SAVISQKPSRDICQRGTSLTIQCQVDSQVTMMFWYRQQPGQSLTLIATANQGSEATYESGFVIDKFPISRPNLTFSTLTVSNMSPEDSSIYLCSVGRQLNTEAFFGQGTRLTVV.

This rearrangement joins TRBV20-1 to TRBJ1-2, with D possibly TRBD1 on 5 matching bases. The V gene's germline CDR1 is DFQATT and CDR2 SNEGSKA (reference sequence). V lost 3 bases, J lost 8 bases, and 13 bases lay in between. This CDR3 has 12 residues. CDR3: CSASGAVEGYTF. Written as DNA, the CDR3 is TGCAGTGCTAGTGGGGCAGTGGAGGGCTACACCTTC.

The CDR3 region is CASSSPLTGLRCFHSNQPQHF. The CDR3 coding sequence is TGCGCCAGCAGCTCCCCTCTCACAGGTCTTCGTTGCTTCCATAGCAATCAGCCCCAGCATTTT. The V call is TRBV5-1, the J call TRBJ1-5; a weak D match, TRBD1 (5 bases). Germline CDR1 and CDR2: SGHRS and YFSETQ. The CDR3 has 21 amino acids. V dropped 3 bases and J dropped 0 bases, with 28 bases sitting between them. The variable domain in full, with the rest retrieved from reference TRBV5-1 and TRBJ1-5, is KAGVTQTPRYLIKTRGQQVTLSCSPISGHRSVSWYQQTPGQGLQFLFEYFSETQRNKGNFPGRFSGRQFSNSRSEMNVSTLELGDSALYLCASSSPLTGLRCFHSNQPQHFGDGTRLSIL.

The count of this clonotype is one. The genes are TRBV7-8 and TRBJ1-1; the D is unclear. V was clipped by 3 bases and J by 4 bases, with 9 bases between them. Germline CDR1 SGHVS, CDR2 FQNEAQ. This CDR3 is built from 13 residues. For the CDR3, the DNA is TGTGCCAGCAGCTTTGACGGACCCACTGAAGCTTTCTTT. As protein: CASSFDGPTEAFF.

This clonotype was found a few times. The chain is built from TRBV10-2 and TRBJ2-5; TRBD1 agrees at 8 bases. The CDR3 extends over 14 amino acids. The V and J ends lost 8 bases and 5 bases, in that order; junction bases with no gene match: 10. The V gene's germline CDR1 is WSHSY and CDR2 SAAADI. The CDR3 region has the DNA TGCGCCAGCGCTGGACAGGGCCTAGGGGAGACCCAGTACTTC. This codes for CASAGQGLGETQYF.

In DNA, the CDR3 is TGCAGTGCTAGACGGGGGGACAATGAGCAGTTCTTC. This translates into CSARRGDNEQFF. The chain carries TRBV20-1 and TRBJ2-1, with 7 bases identical to TRBD2. Looked up from germline, CDR1 is DFQATT and CDR2 is SNEGSKA (reference sequence). CDR3 length equals 12 residues. Trimming took 2 bases from V and 5 from J; bases not matched to a gene: 0.

The chain combines TRBV10-2 with TRBJ2-3; 8 bases map to TRBD2. The CDR3 has 17 amino acids. Looked up from germline, CDR1 is WSHSY and CDR2 is SAAADI. The J segment lost 2 bases and the V segment lost 6 bases, leaving 13 bases of the junction unmatched. The CDR3 sequence: CASRDSKRGLTTDTQYF. CDR3 sequence (DNA): TGCGCCAGCAGAGACTCGAAGCGGGGGTTAACCACAGATACGCAGTATTTT.

In its sample, this clonotype was seen a few times. This sequence joins TRBV3-1 and TRBJ1-2; D perhaps matches TRBD1 (5 bases). The CDR3 is 14 amino acids. In germline, CDR1 is LGHDT, CDR2 YNNKEL (reference sequence). V lost 0 bases and J 8 bases, leaving 13 bases between the germline ends. The DNA for the CDR3 is TGTGCCAGCAGCCAAGAAGGTGCAGGGCCAGGCTACACCTTC. Its protein is CASSQEGAGPGYTF.

The V call is TRBV5-1, the J call TRBJ1-1; TRBD1 matches 7 bases. The CDR3 length is 14 residues. CDR1 is SGHRS, CDR2 YFSETQ, per germline. After removal of 0 bases from V and 5 bases from J, the junction contained 4 bases not matched to a gene. In DNA form, the CDR3 reads TGCGCCAGCAGCTTGGAGACAGGGAGTACTGAAGCTTTCTTT. This gives the protein CASSLETGSTEAFF.

This clonotype was counted a few times. This chain uses TRBV15 with TRBJ1-1; D remains ambiguous. Germline CDR1 and CDR2: LNHNV and YYDKDF (reference sequence). There are 13 residues in the CDR3. V was pared by 0 bases and J by 4 bases, with 6 bases between. The CDR3 loop is CATSRDPATEAFF. The CDR3 coding sequence is TGTGCCACCAGCAGAGATCCCGCCACTGAAGCTTTCTTT.

V usage is TRBV6-1 and J usage is TRBJ2-3, with D perhaps TRBD1 or TRBD2 (5 bases each). The germline gives CDR1 MNHNS, CDR2 SASEGT. The CDR3 covers 15 residues. V lost 6 bases and J 4 bases, leaving 17 bases between the germline ends. This CDR3 is CASSPRGPPADTQYF. For the CDR3, the DNA is TGTGCCAGCAGCCCAAGGGGACCCCCCGCAGATACGCAGTATTTT.

This clonotype was detected only a few times. The genes are TRBV4-1 and TRBJ2-3, with a tentative D call TRBD2 (6 bases). With 0 bases removed from V and 7 bases from J, the gap between germline ends came to 17 bases. The V gene's germline CDR1 is MGHRA and CDR2 YSYEKL. The CDR3 sequence is 16 residues long. Here the CDR3 DNA reads TGCGCCAGCAGCCAAGAACGGGGGACCCGGAGGAATACGCAGTATTTT. It is translated as CASSQERGTRRNTQYF.